This T cell receptor (beta chain) was sequenced during a study of shared clonotypes between healthy human individuals. Germline CDR1 is MDHEN and CDR2 is SYDVKM. Deletions cut 4 bases from V and 8 bases from J, with 17 bases between. The CDR3 spans 14 residues. The repertoire was sequenced with immunoSEQ multiplex PCR; TCRdb's copy has only in-frame clones and lacks some. This table has roughly 2.2 million clones, just under 95% appearing once. This clonotype was sampled from a man younger than 35 in good health. Some clones in this sample may be carry-over from other donors' samples. This chain connects TRBV28 to TRBJ1-2; D is possibly TRBD1 (6 bases). Sequenced sample: naive CD4+ T cells from PBMCs. Subset noted: CD45RA+ positively selected. The CDR3 DNA reads TGTGCCAGCAGTTCACCGTTCACAGGGTTGGGCTACACCTTC. Its translation: CASSSPFTGLGYTF.